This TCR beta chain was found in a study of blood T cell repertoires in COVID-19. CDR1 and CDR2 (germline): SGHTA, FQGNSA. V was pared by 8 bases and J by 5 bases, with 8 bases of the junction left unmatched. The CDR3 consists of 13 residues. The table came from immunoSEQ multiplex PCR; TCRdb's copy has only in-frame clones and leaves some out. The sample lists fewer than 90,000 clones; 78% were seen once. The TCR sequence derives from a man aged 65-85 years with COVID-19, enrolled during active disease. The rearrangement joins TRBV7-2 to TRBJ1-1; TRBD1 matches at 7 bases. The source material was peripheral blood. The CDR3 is CASYDRAGTEAFF. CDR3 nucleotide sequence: TGTGCCAGCTACGACAGGGCGGGAACTGAAGCTTTCTTT.